The 31 T cell receptor beta chains reported below all come from one sample, sequenced in a study of sequential checkpoint blockade in melanoma. The data were produced by immunoSEQ multiplex PCR, yet TCRdb's version contains in-frame clones alone and is incomplete. The sample holds around 2,000 clones, about 20% seen once. The sample's treatment: randomized to nivolumab then ipilimumab (arm A) or the reverse (arm B). This sample comprised tumor tissue (inferred from file names), obtained from a patient given nivolumab and ipilimumab in sequence. These receptors all stem from a human donor with melanoma.

V usage is TRBV19 and J usage is TRBJ1-6; tentatively, D is TRBD1 (5 bases). V gave up 2 bases and J gave up 5 bases, with 10 bases separating them. This CDR3 contains 15 residues. The germline gives CDR1 LNHDA, CDR2 SQIVND (reference sequence). CDR3 residues: CASSIRQNNNSPLHF. The CDR3 DNA reads TGTGCCAGTAGTATAAGACAGAATAATAATTCACCCCTCCACTTT.

The chain carries TRBV30 and TRBJ2-5; D possibly uses TRBD1 or TRBD2 (5 bases each). This CDR3 contains 13 residues. V was cut by 2 bases and J by 3 bases, with 10 bases left in between. Germline CDR1 and CDR2: GTSNPN and SVGIG (reference sequence). The CDR3 coding sequence is TGTGCCTGGAGTAGGGACGGGAAAGAGACCCAGTACTTC. Translated, it gives CAWSRDGKETQYF.

The genes are TRBV6-8 and TRBJ1-3; D possibly corresponds to TRBD1 (5 bases). There are 14 residues in the CDR3. Germline V lookup: CDR1 MNHGY, CDR2 SAAAGT. Between the trimmed V and J ends, which lost 5 bases and 2 bases, there was a span of 10 bases. The CDR3 is CASSPGGAGNTIYF. In DNA form, the CDR3 reads TGTGCCAGCAGTCCTGGGGGGGCTGGAAACACCATATATTTT.

This chain uses TRBV28 with TRBJ1-4, with D perhaps matching TRBD1 (5 bases). Trimming removed 0 bases from V and 4 bases from J, with 15 bases in between. This CDR3 has 17 residues. The germline V gene has CDR1 MDHEN and CDR2 SYDVKM. CDR3 protein: CASSLWKGQPDNEKLFF. Written as DNA, the CDR3 is TGTGCCAGCAGTTTATGGAAGGGGCAGCCGGATAATGAAAAACTGTTTTTT.

The chain combines TRBV10-3 with TRBJ2-5, with a tentative D call TRBD1 (5 bases). Trimming removed 1 base from V and 4 bases from J, with 7 bases in between. CDR3 length: 13 residues. The germline CDR1 and CDR2 sequences are ENHRY and SYGVKD. CDR3 sequence (DNA): TGTGCCATCAGTGAGTTTCAGGGAGAGACCCAGTACTTC. This gives the protein CAISEFQGETQYF.

This clone was seen only a few times. The chain has TRBV19 and TRBJ1-1, with D unclear. The length of the CDR3 is 13 residues. With 10 bases removed from V and 0 bases from J, the gap between germline ends came to 12 bases. In germline, CDR1 is LNHDA, CDR2 SQIVND (reference sequence). The CDR3 reads CATSDSLNTEAFF. CDR3 nucleotide sequence: TGTGCCACCTCGGACTCTTTGAACACTGAAGCTTTCTTT.

This sequence joins TRBV6-8 and TRBJ2-7; the match to TRBD2 covers 12 bases. The germline V gene has CDR1 MNHGY and CDR2 SAAAGT. The trim removed 7 bases at V and 0 bases at J, leaving 10 bases unmatched. The CDR3 is made up of 17 amino acids. The CDR3 sequence: CASTAFGTSGFSYEQYF. DNA for the CDR3: TGTGCCAGCACCGCCTTTGGGACTAGCGGGTTCTCCTACGAGCAGTACTTC.

The chain recombines TRBV28 with TRBJ1-2; possible D gene TRBD1, 5 bases. Between the trimmed V and J ends, which lost 6 bases and 2 bases, there was a span of 13 bases. Germline loops: CDR1 MDHEN, CDR2 SYDVKM. There are 14 residues in the CDR3. The CDR3 nucleotides read TGTGCCAGCAGAAGTCAGGGCGAAAACTATGGCTACACCTTC. Translated: CASRSQGENYGYTF.

This clone rates as medium-sized (0.01 to 0.1%). The chain carries TRBV11-3 and TRBJ1-3; unclear D gene. CDR3 length equals 17 residues. The germline gives CDR1 SGHNT, CDR2 YENEEA. V was pared by 2 bases and J by 3 bases, with 17 bases between. CDR3 nucleotide sequence: TGTGCCAGCAGCTTAATTTCGGTCAGCTTGCGTGGAAACACCATATATTTT. This sequence encodes CASSLISVSLRGNTIYF.

V usage is TRBV5-1 and J usage is TRBJ2-7; 13 bases fit TRBD2. V lost 4 bases and J lost 2; bases outside the gene matches: 18. Germline-derived CDR1 and CDR2 are SGHRS and YFSETQ. The CDR3 length is 20 residues. The CDR3 here is CASSPGGSVGTSGVPYEQYF. The CDR3 DNA reads as TGCGCCAGCAGCCCGGGGGGTTCGGTCGGGACTAGCGGGGTGCCCTACGAGCAGTACTTC.

This clone was detected a few times. CDR3 in DNA: TGTGCCAGCAGTTACTCGATAAGTCGCGGGCGTCAGGAGACCCAGTACTTC. Amino acid sequence: CASSYSISRGRQETQYF. The rearrangement joins TRBV6-8 to TRBJ2-5, with a weak D call TRBD2 (5 bases). Germline V lookup: CDR1 MNHGY, CDR2 SAAAGT. V was shortened by 0 bases and J by 5 bases, with 19 bases between the two germline ends. The CDR3 totals 17 residues.

This clone was observed a handful of times. V usage is TRBV5-1 and J usage is TRBJ2-1, with TRBD2 as a possible D gene (5 bases). V was trimmed by 0 bases and J by 7 bases, leaving 14 bases between them. The CDR3 is 15 amino acids. CDR1 and CDR2 (germline): SGHRS, YFSETQ. DNA for the CDR3: TGCGCCAGCAGCTTGGGACTATTAGATAGGAATGAGCAGTTCTTC. Translation gives CASSLGLLDRNEQFF.

In its sample, this clone ranks as medium-sized. The chain recombines TRBV4-1 with TRBJ1-2, with 11 positions matching TRBD1. The CDR3 loop spans 15 amino acids. CDR1 MGHRA and CDR2 YSYEKL come from the germline V gene. V shed 1 base, J shed 7 bases, and the junction held 5 bases outside the gene matches. CDR3 nucleotide sequence: TGCGCCAGCAGCCAAGTCGGACAGGGGGCTGGTGGCTACACCTTC. Translation: CASSQVGQGAGGYTF.

This chain uses TRBV14 with TRBJ1-1, with no clear D. Germline V lookup: CDR1 SGHDN, CDR2 FVKESK. V was clipped by 4 bases and J by 4 bases, with 16 bases between them. This CDR3 contains 15 residues. DNA for the CDR3: TGTGCCAGCAGCCGGGAGTTGGCCCCTACCACTGAAGCTTTCTTT. Amino acids: CASSRELAPTTEAFF.

This clone was seen only a few times. V gene TRBV11-3 combines with J gene TRBJ2-3; 10 nucleotides agree with TRBD1. CDR3 length: 15 amino acids. V was pared by 3 bases and J by 5 bases, with 5 bases of the junction left unmatched. Germline lookup yields CDR1 SGHNT and CDR2 YENEEA. In DNA form, the CDR3 reads TGTGCCAGCAGCTTCTGGACAGGGGGGATAGATACGCAGTATTTT. Translated, it gives CASSFWTGGIDTQYF.

This clone turned up a few times. The chain employs TRBV18 and TRBJ2-6; no clear D gene. The germline V gene has CDR1 KGHSH and CDR2 LQKENI. V dropped 6 bases and J dropped 5 bases, with 8 bases sitting between them. CDR3 length: 13 amino acids. The CDR3 here is CASSTRWANVLTF. The CDR3 region has the DNA TGTGCCAGCTCGACACGGTGGGCCAACGTCCTGACTTTC.

This rearrangement joins TRBV19 to TRBJ2-1; D possibly corresponds to TRBD1 (5 bases). This CDR3 has 13 residues. Deletions cut 4 bases from V and 4 bases from J, with 8 bases between. Germline CDR1 and CDR2: LNHDA and SQIVND (reference sequence). CDR3 nucleotides: TGTGCCAGTAGTAGGGGCGGATACAATGAGCAGTTCTTC. This sequence encodes CASSRGGYNEQFF.

This clone has only one observation. In DNA form, the CDR3 reads TGCGCCAGCAGCCCCTCGGGACCGAACACTGAAGCTTTCTTT. It translates to CASSPSGPNTEAFF. The chain combines TRBV5-1 with TRBJ1-1; tentative D call: TRBD1 (5 bases). Trimming left V 4 bases short and J 1 base short, with 11 bases between. From germline, CDR1 is SGHRS and CDR2 YFSETQ. The CDR3 contains 14 residues.

CDR3 sequence: CASSISGGRGYEQYF. The CDR3 coding sequence is TGTGCCAGTAGTATTTCAGGTGGAAGGGGGTACGAGCAGTACTTC. This chain links TRBV19 with TRBJ2-7; a weak D match, TRBD1 (6 bases). The V and J ends lost 3 bases and 4 bases respectively, with 16 bases between them. Looked up from germline, CDR1 is LNHDA and CDR2 is SQIVND (reference sequence). The CDR3 has 15 residues.

This clone was counted ten times or more. The CDR3 DNA is TGTGCCAGCAGCTTAGGAAGCGGGATCTACGAGCAGTACTTC. The encoded protein is CASSLGSGIYEQYF. The chain combines TRBV11-3 with TRBJ2-7, with 7 bases that match TRBD2. V gave up 1 base and J gave up 3 bases; unmatched junction bases: 3. Germline CDR1 reads SGHNT; CDR2 reads YENEEA. The CDR3 is 14 residues long.

The CDR3 DNA reads TGTGCCAGCTCATACGGACCGAGATCTGGAAACACCATATATTTT. Translation gives CASSYGPRSGNTIYF. The V call is TRBV14, the J call TRBJ1-3; D is ambiguous. This CDR3 has 15 amino acids. The V gene lost 8 bases and the J gene lost 1 base, with 15 bases spanning the gap. CDR1 and CDR2 (germline): SGHDN, FVKESK. Combining the CDR3 with reference TRBV14 and TRBJ1-3 gives the whole variable domain EAGVTQFPSHSVIEKGQTVTLRCDPISGHDNLYWYRRVMGKEIKFLLHFVKESKQDESGMPNNRFLAERTGGTYSTLKVQPAELEDSGVYFCASSYGPRSGNTIYFGEGSWLTVV.

By proportion, this clone is large. This sequence joins TRBV11-3 and TRBJ2-7, with D possibly TRBD1 on 5 matching bases. The CDR3 sequence is 14 residues long. V dropped 5 bases and J dropped 0 bases, with 11 bases sitting between them. Per germline, CDR1 SGHNT and CDR2 YENEEA. This CDR3 reads CASSPRDSSYEQYF. For the CDR3, the DNA is TGTGCCAGCAGCCCCCGTGACAGCTCCTACGAGCAGTACTTC.

In its sample, this clone is medium-sized. The chain carries TRBV6-8 and TRBJ1-1; 9 nucleotides align to TRBD1. The CDR3 sequence is 18 residues long. V lost 5 bases to trimming and J lost 0 bases; unmatched junction nucleotides: 13. Per germline, CDR1 MNHGY and CDR2 SAAAGT. This chain's CDR3 is CASSLGKGQGLLNTEAFF. In DNA, the CDR3 is TGTGCCAGCAGTCTGGGGAAGGGACAGGGTCTTCTGAACACTGAAGCTTTCTTT.

The genes are TRBV5-1 and TRBJ2-7, with 13 bases aligning to TRBD2. The CDR3 consists of 16 residues. The V gene end was trimmed by 2 bases and the J gene end by 2 bases; junction bases not matched to a gene: 4. CDR1 is SGHRS and CDR2 is YFSETQ in the germline V gene. In DNA, the CDR3 is TGCGCCAGCAGCTTACTAGCGGGAGGGCCCCCCTACGAGCAGTACTTC. It specifies CASSLLAGGPPYEQYF.

CDR3 residues: CASSLVYGEGYTF. The DNA of the CDR3 is TGTGCCAGCAGTTTGGTATATGGAGAAGGCTACACCTTC. The rearrangement joins TRBV6-8 to TRBJ1-2; D unresolved. The CDR3 is 13 amino acids. Trimming pared 4 bases from V and 8 bases from J, leaving 14 bases between. Germline V lookup: CDR1 MNHGY, CDR2 SAAAGT.

This clone was seen only once. The chain combines TRBV5-1 with TRBJ2-2; 10 bases are a match to TRBD2. The J segment lost 4 bases and the V segment lost 4 bases, leaving 7 bases of the junction unmatched. Germline values: CDR1 SGHRS, CDR2 YFSETQ. CDR3 length equals 16 residues. The chain's CDR3 is CASSRGLAFSTGELFF. CDR3 coding DNA: TGCGCCAGCAGCAGGGGACTAGCGTTTTCCACCGGGGAGCTGTTTTTT. Complete variable domain (other parts from reference TRBV5-1 and TRBJ2-2): KAGVTQTPRYLIKTRGQQVTLSCSPISGHRSVSWYQQTPGQGLQFLFEYFSETQRNKGNFPGRFSGRQFSNSRSEMNVSTLELGDSALYLCASSRGLAFSTGELFFGEGSRLTVL.

The V and J genes are TRBV6-8 and TRBJ2-3, with 7 bases that match TRBD2. There are 13 residues in the CDR3. The ends lost 3 bases at V and 8 bases at J; junction bases unmatched: 5. Germline loops: CDR1 MNHGY, CDR2 SAAAGT. The CDR3 coding sequence is TGTGCCAGCAGTTATGGGAGGGCCTCTACGCAGTATTTT. Translating gives CASSYGRASTQYF.

Many counts were recorded for this clone. V usage is TRBV11-3 and J usage is TRBJ2-3, with a tentative D call TRBD1 (5 bases). The CDR3 sequence is 15 residues long. Per the germline V gene, CDR1 is SGHNT and CDR2 is YENEEA. The V and J ends lost 3 bases and 2 bases respectively, with 12 bases between them. The CDR3 spells CASSFGQSPTDTQYF. CDR3 DNA: TGTGCCAGCAGCTTCGGACAATCTCCCACAGATACGCAGTATTTT.

Many counts were recorded for this clone. DNA for the CDR3: TGTGCCAGCAGCTTAGGTTTCAGCAATCAGCCCCAGCATTTT. It encodes CASSLGFSNQPQHF. The genes are TRBV11-3 and TRBJ1-5; no clear D. The CDR3 is 14 amino acids. Trimming cost V 1 base and J 1 base, with 5 bases left between them. Germline values: CDR1 SGHNT, CDR2 YENEEA.

V usage is TRBV25-1 and J usage is TRBJ2-7, with a tentative D call TRBD1 (6 bases). Looked up from germline, CDR1 is MGHDK and CDR2 is SYGVNS. There are 12 residues in the CDR3. V shed 4 bases and J shed 2 bases, with 6 bases lying between them. The CDR3 DNA is TGTGCCAGCAGTGGGGACACCTACGAGCAGTACTTC. This gives the protein CASSGDTYEQYF.

This clone was counted once. The chain recombines TRBV5-1 with TRBJ2-3; 11 nucleotides agree with TRBD1. Trimming at V came to 2 bases and at J to 8 bases, leaving 4 bases not matched to a gene. This CDR3 region has 14 residues. Per germline, CDR1 SGHRS and CDR2 YFSETQ. The CDR3 region is CASSFGTGGSTQYF. CDR3 in DNA: TGCGCCAGCAGCTTCGGGACAGGGGGATCTACGCAGTATTTT.